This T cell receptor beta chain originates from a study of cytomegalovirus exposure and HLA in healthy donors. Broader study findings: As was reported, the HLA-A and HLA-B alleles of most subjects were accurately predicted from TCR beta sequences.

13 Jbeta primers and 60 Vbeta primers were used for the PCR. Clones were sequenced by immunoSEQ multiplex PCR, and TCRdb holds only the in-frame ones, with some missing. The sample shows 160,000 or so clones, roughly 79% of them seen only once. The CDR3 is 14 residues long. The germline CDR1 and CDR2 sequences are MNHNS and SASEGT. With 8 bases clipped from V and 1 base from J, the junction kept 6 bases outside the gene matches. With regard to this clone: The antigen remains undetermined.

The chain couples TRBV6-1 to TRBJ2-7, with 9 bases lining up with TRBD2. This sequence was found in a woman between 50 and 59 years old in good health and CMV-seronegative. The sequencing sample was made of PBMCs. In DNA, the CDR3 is TGTGCCAGCCGGGGTAGCGGGGGTTCCTACGAGCAGTACTTC. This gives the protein CASRGSGGSYEQYF.